These 19 T cell receptor beta chains were sequenced from one sample in a study of CD8 T cells in ankylosing spondylitis. For these TCRs, the target antigens are not known. TCRdb reprocessed the 5' RACE reads via MiXCR and lists one record per CDR3 protein. The sample lists about 510,000 distinct CDR3 sequences, approximately 5% occurring once. General study findings and limits: For ankylosing spondylitis blood, a TCR beta motif of 7 or 8 highly homologous variants appeared characteristic.

The sample was blood, either unsorted or a sorted T cell fraction (not recorded which). These receptors were obtained from a male donor with ankylosing spondylitis.

This clonotype occurred many times. This chain connects TRBV12-3 or TRBV12-4 to TRBJ1-6, with D perhaps TRBD1 (6 bases). Trimming shortened V by 3 bases and J by 7 bases, and 10 bases separated the two germline ends. The CDR3 is 14 amino acids. CDR3 coding DNA: TGTGCCAGCAGTTTCGGACAGCGAAATTCACCCCTCCACTTT. Translated: CASSFGQRNSPLHF.

The gene calls are TRBV27 and TRBJ2-7, with a tentative D call TRBD2 (5 bases). Germline-derived CDR1 and CDR2 are MNHEY and SMNVEV (reference sequence). The CDR3 loop spans 16 amino acids. Trimming left V 3 bases short and J 0 bases short, with 15 bases between. CDR3 sequence: CASSFLRNDYSYEQYF. CDR3 nucleotides: TGTGCCAGCAGTTTTTTGAGGAATGACTACTCCTACGAGCAGTACTTC.

The table lists this clonotype with many counts. The chain joins TRBV25-1 to TRBJ1-1; perhaps TRBD1 as D (6 bases). Germline V gene lookup returns CDR1 MGHDK and CDR2 SYGVNS. Between the trimmed V and J ends, which lost 2 bases and 5 bases, there was a span of 15 bases. This CDR3 has 15 residues. CDR3 amino acids: CASSERADRRTEAFF. The DNA of the CDR3 is TGTGCCAGCAGTGAACGTGCGGACAGAAGAACTGAAGCTTTCTTT.

This clonotype was counted many times. The chain uses TRBV7-2 and TRBJ2-3, with unresolved D. The CDR3 is 13 amino acids. CDR1 and CDR2 from the germline V gene are SGHTA and FQGNSA. The V end lost 3 bases, the J end lost 6 bases, and 10 bases lay between the germline ends. CDR3 in amino acids: CASSFRDGDTQYF. In nucleotides, the CDR3 is TGTGCCAGCAGCTTTCGTGATGGGGATACGCAGTATTTT.

This clonotype was seen ten or more times. The V gene is TRBV7-9, the J gene TRBJ1-2; TRBD1 is a possible D gene (6 bases). The length of the CDR3 is 14 residues. V was cut by 3 bases and J by 7 bases, with 15 bases left in between. Germline lookup yields CDR1 SEHNR and CDR2 FQNEAQ (reference sequence). CDR3 in DNA: TGTGCCAGCAGCTTCACAGGGCTCGAGGGTGGCTACACCTTC. Translated: CASSFTGLEGGYTF.

The chain employs TRBV10-3 and TRBJ2-7; tentative D call: TRBD1 (6 bases). Per the germline V gene, CDR1 is ENHRY and CDR2 is SYGVKD. CDR3 length: 16 amino acids. V was clipped by 3 bases and J by 1 base, with 16 bases between them. The CDR3 here is CAISDPGQANSYEQYF. In DNA form, the CDR3 reads TGTGCCATCAGTGACCCGGGACAAGCAAATTCCTACGAGCAGTACTTC.

This clonotype was counted between two and nine times. This rearrangement joins TRBV5-1 to TRBJ2-7; D gene ambiguous. CDR1 SGHRS and CDR2 YFSETQ come from the germline V gene. Trimming removed 4 bases at V and 3 bases at J, with 20 bases between. This CDR3 spans 16 amino acids. Written as DNA, the CDR3 is TGCGCCAGCAGCCCCGGCCAGTTCATACCCGACTACGAGCAGTACTTC. Translated: CASSPGQFIPDYEQYF.

Note on this clonotype: The junction shows a germline mismatch at one end, possibly a read error. The V and J genes are TRBV2 and TRBJ2-3; TRBD2 might be the D (6 bases). The CDR3 loop spans 19 amino acids. Germline V CDR1 and CDR2: SNHLY, FYNNEI. Written as DNA, the CDR3 is TGTGCCTGCAGTCTACCCCCCTCTACCGGGAGAGGGCACACAGATACGCAGTATTTT. Amino acid sequence: CACSLPPSTGRGHTDTQYF.

This chain uses TRBV12-5 with TRBJ2-2, with D maybe TRBD1 (6 bases). CDR3 length: 16 amino acids. V was trimmed by 5 bases and J by 5 bases, leaving 18 bases between them. Germline lookup yields CDR1 LGHNT and CDR2 FRNRAP. The CDR3 region has the DNA TGTGCTAGTGGTAGTTTGACAGGAGTGGAGACCGGGGAGCTGTTTTTT. The encoded protein is CASGSLTGVETGELFF.

This clonotype showed up many times. V usage is TRBV6-5 and J usage is TRBJ2-3, with TRBD2 matching over 9 bases. From germline, CDR1 is MNHEY and CDR2 SVGAGI. After removal of 0 bases from V and 2 bases from J, the junction contained 9 bases not matched to a gene. The CDR3 is 18 residues long. The CDR3 DNA sequence: TGTGCCAGCAGTTACTCCGGGGCTAGCGGGGCCTCCACAGATACGCAGTATTTT. This encodes CASSYSGASGASTDTQYF.

This clonotype was recorded many times. The V and J genes are TRBV11-1 and TRBJ2-1, with D hard to call. Between the trimmed V and J ends, which lost 1 base and 6 bases, there was a span of 16 bases. Germline CDR1 and CDR2: SGHAT and FQDESV (reference sequence). This CDR3 spans 16 amino acids. CDR3 amino acids: CASSLEGRLPRNEQFF. The CDR3 DNA sequence: TGTGCCAGCAGCTTAGAGGGCCGTCTCCCACGCAATGAGCAGTTCTTC.

This clonotype was recorded at least ten times. J is TRBJ1-6 and V is TRBV10-3; 8 bases line up with TRBD1. This CDR3 has 17 amino acids. The germline V gene encodes CDR1 ENHRY and CDR2 SYGVKD. With 1 base clipped from V and 7 bases from J, the junction kept 9 bases outside the gene matches. The CDR3 region is CAISEFGMTGENSPLHF. For the CDR3, the DNA is TGTGCCATCAGTGAGTTCGGAATGACAGGGGAGAATTCACCCCTCCACTTT.

In its sample, this clonotype was seen a few times. The chain recombines TRBV12-3 or TRBV12-4 with TRBJ1-2; 10 bases agree with TRBD1. The CDR3 loop spans 13 amino acids. The J segment lost 10 bases and the V segment lost 5 bases, leaving 7 bases of the junction unmatched. DNA of the CDR3: TGTGCCAGCAGTCCCTACGGGACAGGGGACTACACCTTC. Protein: CASSPYGTGDYTF.

V gene TRBV9 combines with J gene TRBJ2-5; D perhaps matches TRBD2 (5 bases). V was clipped by 3 bases and J by 5 bases, with 11 bases between them. The CDR3 extends over 13 amino acids. Germline V gene lookup returns CDR1 SGDLS and CDR2 YYNGEE. For the CDR3, the DNA is TGTGCCAGCAGCGGGACTCTGAGGGAGACCCAGTACTTC. Translation gives CASSGTLRETQYF.

This clonotype was counted ten times or more. This chain links TRBV29-1 with TRBJ2-3, with 8 bases fitting TRBD1. V was clipped by 6 bases and J by 4 bases; unmatched bases: 9. Germline CDR1 SQVTM, CDR2 ANQGSEA. This CDR3 spans 14 amino acids. CDR3 nucleotide sequence: TGCAGCGTACGGACAGGGCCTTTACCAGATACGCAGTATTTT. This translates into CSVRTGPLPDTQYF.

This rearrangement joins TRBV6-1 to TRBJ1-6; 8 bases align to TRBD1. Per the germline V gene, CDR1 is MNHNS and CDR2 is SASEGT. Trimming removed 6 bases from V and 9 bases from J; junction bases left unmatched: 13. This CDR3 has 16 residues. The CDR3 region is CASRPPGRGRSSPLHF. The CDR3 DNA is TGTGCCAGCAGACCACCCGGCAGGGGGCGAAGTTCACCCCTCCACTTT.

This sequence joins TRBV5-5 and TRBJ2-1; D unclear. V was cut by 0 bases and J by 3 bases, with 10 bases left in between. Germline V gene sequence: CDR1 SGHKS, CDR2 YYEKEE (reference sequence). This CDR3 has 15 residues. DNA of the CDR3: TGTGCCAGCAGCTTGGATGCAGTCGGCTACAATGAGCAGTTCTTC. Its translation: CASSLDAVGYNEQFF.

The chain couples TRBV20-1 to TRBJ2-7, with D perhaps matching TRBD2 (5 bases). The CDR3 totals 14 residues. In germline, CDR1 is DFQATT, CDR2 SNEGSKA (reference sequence). The V and J ends lost 6 bases and 0 bases respectively, with 15 bases between them. CDR3 residues: CSAETPSGSYEQYF. CDR3 in DNA: TGCAGTGCGGAGACTCCCAGCGGCTCCTACGAGCAGTACTTC.

In its sample, this clonotype was seen a few times. The rearrangement uses TRBV29-1 and TRBJ2-5; 8 bases agree with TRBD1. CDR1 is SQVTM and CDR2 is ANQGSEA in the germline V gene. CDR3 length: 15 residues. Trimming at V came to 7 bases and at J to 1 base, leaving 11 bases not matched to a gene. CDR3 sequence reads: CSAGTGPYPQETQYF. The CDR3 DNA is TGCAGCGCAGGGACAGGACCTTATCCCCAAGAGACCCAGTACTTC.